The 5 T cell receptor beta chains listed next were all sequenced from one sample in a study of breast tumors, draining lymph nodes, adjacent tissues. Breast cancer patients provided tissue from their axillary draining lymph nodes. TCRdb re-derived calls from the multiplex PCR reads in MiXCR, one entry per CDR3 protein. This table holds approximately 230,000 distinct CDR3 sequences, under 40% found once. Sequenced: axillary lymph node tissue. The receptors here all came from a female donor with breast cancer. Some clones in this sample may be carry-over from other donors' samples.

This chain joins TRBV2 and TRBJ1-5; D is unresolved. CDR1 is SNHLY, CDR2 FYNNEI, per germline. The CDR3 spans 11 residues. V was trimmed by 4 bases and J by 14 bases, leaving 12 bases between them. CDR3 residues: CASSVGAHEHF. Here the CDR3 DNA reads TGTGCCAGCAGTGTCGGAGCCCACGAGCATTTT.

This clonotype was seen repeatedly, ten times or more. This rearrangement joins TRBV24-1 to TRBJ2-3; TRBD2 matches at 8 bases. Germline-derived CDR1 and CDR2 are KGHDR and SFDVKD. With V trimmed by 4 bases and J by 0 bases, 5 bases remained unmatched. This CDR3 has 16 residues. The CDR3, as DNA: TGTGCCACCAGTGACCGGGGGGGACGGAGCACAGATACGCAGTATTTT. This translates into CATSDRGGRSTDTQYF.

V is TRBV15 and J is TRBJ1-6; perhaps TRBD1 as D (6 bases). This CDR3 is built from 11 residues. With 1 base removed from V and 16 bases from J, the gap between germline ends came to 8 bases. Germline-derived CDR1 and CDR2 are LNHNV and YYDKDF (reference sequence). CDR3 sequence reads: CATSRGTVLHF. CDR3 coding DNA: TGTGCCACCAGCAGAGGGACAGTACTCCACTTT. Based on the CDR3 plus reference TRBV15 and TRBJ1-6, the full variable domain is DAMVIQNPRYQVTQFGKPVTLSCSQTLNHNVMYWYQQKSSQAPKLLFHYYDKDFNNEADTPDNFQSRRPNTSFCFLDIRSPGLGDTAMYLCATSRGTVLHFGNGTRLTVT.

This clonotype was counted ten times or more. The chain combines TRBV5-1 with TRBJ2-3; 12 bases are a match to TRBD2. This CDR3 has 17 residues. Germline CDR1 is SGHRS and CDR2 is YFSETQ. The V and J ends lost 4 bases and 6 bases, in that order; junction bases with no gene match: 12. CDR3: CASSQTILAGGTDTQYF. CDR3 DNA: TGCGCCAGCAGCCAAACAATACTAGCGGGGGGTACGGATACGCAGTATTTT.

This clonotype has more than one count but fewer than ten. The chain is built from TRBV20-1 and TRBJ2-5; 7 nucleotides match TRBD2. Germline V gene lookup returns CDR1 DFQATT and CDR2 SNEGSKA (reference sequence). V shed 4 bases, J shed 7 bases, and the junction held 12 bases outside the gene matches. This CDR3 has 14 residues. Here the CDR3 DNA reads TGCAGTGCTAAAACTAGCGATAAACGAGCGACCCAGTACTTC. The encoded protein is CSAKTSDKRATQYF.